The rows below give T cell receptor beta chains drawn from one sample of a study of cytomegalovirus exposure and HLA in healthy donors. The assay was immunoSEQ multiplex PCR, and TCRdb's table has in-frame clones only and misses some. The sample comprises approximately 140,000 clones, 80% to 85% of which are singletons, and less than 1.5% rests with the top ten. The sample taken for sequencing was PBMCs. Receptors were obtained from a male donor in good health and CMV-seropositive. Each CDR3 is given with its conserved first and last residue. The order of the fields is clone size, V gene, CDR3 protein. Not every row has a clone size; where given, it reads once, few, many or a size class.

NA | TRBV30 | CAWSSAGREYF
NA | TRBV9 | CASSVGSGSSYEQFF
once | TRBV28 | CASSLQGGEQYF
NA | TRBV19 | CASSTTGGNQPQHF
NA | TRBV11-2 | CASSLEGGFDEQFF
NA | TRBV5-1 | CASSVQGPGYEQYF
NA | TRBV6-5 | CASSLLGQYNSPLHF
once | TRBV9 | CASGSGNARGNYGYTF
NA | TRBV29-1 | CSVDPSSGTDTQYF
NA | TRBV11-2 | CASTLGGTVPEKLFF
NA | TRBV7-9 | CASSPSGDHERAFF
once | TRBV5-1 | CASSSGTSGSYSYEQYF
NA | TRBV10-3 | CAITPGLAGSDEQYF
NA | TRBV19 | CASSSGQTNTGELFF
NA | TRBV5-1 | CASSLVPGGDYEQYF
once | TRBV14 | CASSQGTGDEQYF
NA | TRBV30 | CAWSVGQSYEQYF
NA | TRBV2 | CASSEDWAGLSYEQYF
NA | TRBV27 | CASSLLPQGATEAFF
NA | TRBV19 | CASSFQPPGQAKYEQYF
few | TRBV28 | CASRARQGESPQHF
NA | TRBV19 | CASSKGHTDTQYF
NA | TRBV6-5 | CASSYSIQGGYGYTF
NA | TRBV5-1 | CASSLGGSQETQYF
NA | TRBV28 | CASTLAGITDTQYF
NA | TRBV28 | CASSWEGTYEQYF
once | TRBV5-6 | CASSLLSGPNEKLFF
NA | TRBV28 | CASSLSGSNQPQHF
few | TRBV28 | CASRTLRGLRIYGYTF
NA | TRBV19 | CASSTSGTSGYNEQFF
NA | TRBV5-6 | CASHYRVSNYGYTF
few | TRBV7-9 | CASRRVAGDGTGELFF
NA | TRBV15 | CATSRDPPTLATNEKLFF
NA | TRBV9 | CASSVGDSSGNTIYF
NA | TRBV5-4 | CASSLDQLATNIQYF
NA | TRBV6-4 | CASSPSGDGANVLTF
NA | TRBV7-3 | CASSPKGTSGNNEQFF
NA | TRBV9 | CASSVRTGGLYGYTF
once | TRBV27 | CASRETSGHWAQYF
NA | TRBV27 | CASRPLAGGYNEQFF
NA | TRBV5-1 | CASTDREDFKNIQYF
NA | TRBV7-3 | CASSPNWASGTYEQFF
NA | TRBV6-1 | CASSEGRWNTEAFF
NA | TRBV6-5 | CASSRRDRGSYEQYF
NA | TRBV27 | CASRGGRGNSNQPQHF
NA | TRBV7-6 | CASSLGGGGSPLHF
NA | TRBV5-1 | CASSLQGLETNEKLFF
NA | TRBV9 | CASSPLGGGPNSPLHF
NA | TRBV28 | CASRLIRNSYNEQFF
once | TRBV28 | CASSPGGRETQYF
NA | TRBV7-8 | CASSPDDRIPGGGETQYF
NA | TRBV7-9 | CASSLGVAGDGGTQYF
NA | TRBV7-2 | CASSLGLAGEQFF